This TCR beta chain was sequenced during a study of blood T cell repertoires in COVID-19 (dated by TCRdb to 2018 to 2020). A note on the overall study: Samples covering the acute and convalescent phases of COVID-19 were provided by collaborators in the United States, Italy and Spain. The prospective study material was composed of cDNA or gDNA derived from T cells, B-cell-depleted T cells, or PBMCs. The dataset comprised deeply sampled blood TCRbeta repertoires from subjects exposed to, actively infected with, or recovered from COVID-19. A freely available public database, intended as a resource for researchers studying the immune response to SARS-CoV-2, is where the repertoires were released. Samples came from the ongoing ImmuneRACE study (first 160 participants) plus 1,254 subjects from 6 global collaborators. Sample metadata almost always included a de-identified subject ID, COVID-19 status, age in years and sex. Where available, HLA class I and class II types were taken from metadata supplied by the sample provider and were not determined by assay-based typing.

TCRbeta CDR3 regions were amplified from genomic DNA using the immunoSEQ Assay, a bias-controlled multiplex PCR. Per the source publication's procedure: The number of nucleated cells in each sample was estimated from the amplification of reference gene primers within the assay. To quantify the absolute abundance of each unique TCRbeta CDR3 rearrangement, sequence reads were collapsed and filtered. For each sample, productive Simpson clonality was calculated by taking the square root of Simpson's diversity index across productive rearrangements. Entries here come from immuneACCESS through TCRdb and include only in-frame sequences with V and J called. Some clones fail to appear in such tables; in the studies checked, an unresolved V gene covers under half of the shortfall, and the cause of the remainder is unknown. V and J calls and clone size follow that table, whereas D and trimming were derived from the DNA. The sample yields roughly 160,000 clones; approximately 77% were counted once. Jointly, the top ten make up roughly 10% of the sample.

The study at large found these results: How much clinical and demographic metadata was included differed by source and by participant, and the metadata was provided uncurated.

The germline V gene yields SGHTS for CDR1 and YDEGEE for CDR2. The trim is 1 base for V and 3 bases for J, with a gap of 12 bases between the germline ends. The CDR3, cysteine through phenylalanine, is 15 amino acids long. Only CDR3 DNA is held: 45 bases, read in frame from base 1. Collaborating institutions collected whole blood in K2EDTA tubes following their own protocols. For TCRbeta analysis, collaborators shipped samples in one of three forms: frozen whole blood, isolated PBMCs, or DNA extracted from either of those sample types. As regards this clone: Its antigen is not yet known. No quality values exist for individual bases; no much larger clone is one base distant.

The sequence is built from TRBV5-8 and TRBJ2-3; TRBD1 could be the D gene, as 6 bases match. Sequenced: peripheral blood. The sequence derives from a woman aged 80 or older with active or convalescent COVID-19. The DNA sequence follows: TGTGCCAGCAGCTTGCTGGGGGCAGTAACAGATACGCAGTATTTT. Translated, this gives CASSLLGAVTDTQYF.